Listed below are T cell receptor beta chains from one sample, sequenced in a study of blood T cell repertoires in COVID-19. Repertoires were generated with immunoSEQ multiplex PCR, while TCRdb's copy carries only in-frame clones and drops some. In the table there are 250,000 or so clones, 90% of which are singletons. Sequenced material: PBMCs or T cells enriched from blood (not recorded which). The receptors originated from a man between 50 and 59 years old who had been exposed to COVID-19. Each CDR3 is given with its conserved first and last residue. D genes are given only for firm matches. Some rows have no size entry. The others give once, few or many, or a class for an expanded clone.

d_call: TRBD1
clone_size: once
v_call: TRBV4-1
j_call: TRBJ2-7
cdr3_nt: TGCGCCAGCAGCCAAGTTCACGGGACAGGGGTTAAGAACGAGCAGTACTTC
cdr3_aa: CASSQVHGTGVKNEQYF

d_call: -
clone_size: -
v_call: TRBV7-9
j_call: TRBJ1-2
cdr3_nt: TGTGCCAGCAGCTTAGGCCCGCGTGGCTACACCTTC
cdr3_aa: CASSLGPRGYTF

d_call: TRBD1
clone_size: -
v_call: TRBV29-1
j_call: TRBJ1-2
cdr3_nt: TGCAGCTGCCTTGGACAGGGAGCTAACTATGGCTACACCTTC
cdr3_aa: CSCLGQGANYGYTF

d_call: TRBD1
clone_size: -
v_call: TRBV7-3
j_call: TRBJ2-7
cdr3_nt: TGTGCCAGCAGCCTCACAGGGGGTGGTTTATACGAGCAGTACTTC
cdr3_aa: CASSLTGGGLYEQYF

d_call: TRBD1
clone_size: -
v_call: TRBV24-1
j_call: TRBJ2-7
cdr3_nt: TGTGCCACCAGTGGACTATCAGGGGGCGAGCAGTACTTC
cdr3_aa: CATSGLSGGEQYF

d_call: -
clone_size: -
v_call: TRBV28
j_call: TRBJ1-2
cdr3_nt: TGTGCCAGCAGTTTGCCCGGGACTAACTATGGCTACACCTTC
cdr3_aa: CASSLPGTNYGYTF

d_call: -
clone_size: -
v_call: TRBV30
j_call: TRBJ1-2
cdr3_nt: TGTGCCTGGAGTGTAAAGGGAGCTCCTGGCTACACCTTC
cdr3_aa: CAWSVKGAPGYTF

d_call: TRBD2
clone_size: -
v_call: TRBV7-3
j_call: TRBJ2-3
cdr3_nt: TGTGCCAGCAGCCAGGGACTAGCGGGACGCGATACGCAGTATTTT
cdr3_aa: CASSQGLAGRDTQYF

d_call: -
clone_size: -
v_call: TRBV5-4
j_call: TRBJ2-5
cdr3_nt: TGTGCCAGCAGCTCGCGGGAAGGGTACCAAGAGACCCAGTACTTC
cdr3_aa: CASSSREGYQETQYF

d_call: TRBD2
clone_size: -
v_call: TRBV28
j_call: TRBJ2-1
cdr3_nt: TGTGCCAGCAGTTTAAGTCTAGCGGTCGTGGATGAGCAGTTCTTC
cdr3_aa: CASSLSLAVVDEQFF

d_call: TRBD1
clone_size: -
v_call: TRBV4-1
j_call: TRBJ1-5
cdr3_nt: TGCGCCAGCAGCCAAGGGGCAGGGGGCGCGGGTCAGCCCCAGCATTTT
cdr3_aa: CASSQGAGGAGQPQHF

d_call: TRBD2
clone_size: once
v_call: TRBV5-1
j_call: TRBJ2-3
cdr3_nt: TGCGCCAGCAGCTTAGCGGGGCTTGGAGATACGCAGTATTTT
cdr3_aa: CASSLAGLGDTQYF

d_call: TRBD1
clone_size: -
v_call: TRBV27
j_call: TRBJ1-6
cdr3_nt: TGTGCCAGCAGTTCACTCGACAGGGCGGATTCACCCCTCCACTTT
cdr3_aa: CASSSLDRADSPLHF

d_call: TRBD2
clone_size: -
v_call: TRBV10-3
j_call: TRBJ2-5
cdr3_nt: TGTGCCTCTCTTAGCGGGAGGGCCGGGGAGACCCAGTACTTC
cdr3_aa: CASLSGRAGETQYF

d_call: TRBD1
clone_size: -
v_call: TRBV3-1/TRBV3-2
j_call: TRBJ1-2
cdr3_nt: TGTGCCAGCAGCCTCACAGGGGACGTCGACTATGGCTACACCTTC
cdr3_aa: CASSLTGDVDYGYTF

d_call: TRBD1
clone_size: -
v_call: TRBV5-5
j_call: TRBJ1-3
cdr3_nt: TGTGCCAGCAGGGACCAGGGGGTCTCTGGAAACACCATATATTTT
cdr3_aa: CASRDQGVSGNTIYF

d_call: TRBD1
clone_size: -
v_call: TRBV28
j_call: TRBJ1-1
cdr3_nt: TGTGCCAGCAGTTTATGGGGGACAGGTAGGACTGAAGCTTTCTTT
cdr3_aa: CASSLWGTGRTEAFF

d_call: TRBD2
clone_size: -
v_call: TRBV7-2
j_call: TRBJ2-7
cdr3_nt: TGTGCCAGCAGCTTAGGCTTTAGCGGGGGGCTTGGCGAGCAGTACTTC
cdr3_aa: CASSLGFSGGLGEQYF

d_call: TRBD1
clone_size: -
v_call: TRBV11-3
j_call: TRBJ2-5
cdr3_nt: TGTGCCAGCAGCCAGGGACAGGGCGTCCAAGAGACCCAGTACTTC
cdr3_aa: CASSQGQGVQETQYF

d_call: TRBD1
clone_size: -
v_call: TRBV7-9
j_call: TRBJ1-5
cdr3_nt: TGTGCCAGCAGCTCGGACAGGGAGCGTCAGCCCCAGCATTTT
cdr3_aa: CASSSDRERQPQHF

d_call: -
clone_size: -
v_call: TRBV7-2
j_call: TRBJ1-2
cdr3_nt: TGTGCCAGCAGCTTAGGCGCAGGCTCCGCCGCTAACTATGGCTACACCTTC
cdr3_aa: CASSLGAGSAANYGYTF

d_call: -
clone_size: -
v_call: TRBV27
j_call: TRBJ1-4
cdr3_nt: TGTGCCAGCAGTTTTTCGGCGGGAAATAATGAAAAACTGTTTTTT
cdr3_aa: CASSFSAGNNEKLFF

d_call: TRBD1
clone_size: -
v_call: TRBV9
j_call: TRBJ2-1
cdr3_nt: TGTGCCAGCAGCGTAGCTCAGGGGGCGTATGAGCAGTTCTTC
cdr3_aa: CASSVAQGAYEQFF

d_call: -
clone_size: -
v_call: TRBV5-1
j_call: TRBJ2-6
cdr3_nt: TGCGCCAGCAGCCCTCGTTTAACAGCTGGGGCCAACGTCCTGACTTTC
cdr3_aa: CASSPRLTAGANVLTF

d_call: -
clone_size: -
v_call: TRBV7-9
j_call: TRBJ2-3
cdr3_nt: TGTGCCAGCAGGGAGACGAGCACAGATACGCAGTATTTT
cdr3_aa: CASRETSTDTQYF

d_call: TRBD1
clone_size: -
v_call: TRBV28
j_call: TRBJ1-2
cdr3_nt: TGTGCCAGCAGTTCCACGACAGGGCAGGGCTACACCTTC
cdr3_aa: CASSSTTGQGYTF

d_call: TRBD2
clone_size: -
v_call: TRBV6-5
j_call: TRBJ2-2
cdr3_nt: TGTGCCAGCAGTTACGCGGGGGGCACCGGGGAGCTGTTTTTT
cdr3_aa: CASSYAGGTGELFF

d_call: TRBD1
clone_size: -
v_call: TRBV27
j_call: TRBJ1-2
cdr3_nt: TGTGCCAGCAGTTTGCAGGGGGACTATGGCTACACCTTC
cdr3_aa: CASSLQGDYGYTF

d_call: TRBD1
clone_size: -
v_call: TRBV28
j_call: TRBJ2-1
cdr3_nt: TGTGCCAGCAGTTTTACCCACAGGGGGTTGGGTGAGCAGTTCTTC
cdr3_aa: CASSFTHRGLGEQFF

d_call: -
clone_size: -
v_call: TRBV28
j_call: TRBJ2-5
cdr3_nt: TGTGCCACTTGGGGGGGCGCGGGGGAGACCCAGTACTTC
cdr3_aa: CATWGGAGETQYF

d_call: -
clone_size: -
v_call: TRBV18
j_call: TRBJ1-1
cdr3_nt: TGTGCCGGCCTGGACAGTTTGAACACTGAAGCTTTCTTT
cdr3_aa: CAGLDSLNTEAFF

d_call: TRBD1
clone_size: -
v_call: TRBV5-4
j_call: TRBJ1-4
cdr3_nt: TGTGCCAGCAGCTCGGGACAGCATGCAACTAATGAAAAACTGTTTTTT
cdr3_aa: CASSSGQHATNEKLFF

d_call: -
clone_size: -
v_call: TRBV28
j_call: TRBJ1-2
cdr3_nt: TGTGCCAGCAGTTTCGGGACTTCCCTAGCCCCGGTTTATGGCTACACCTTC
cdr3_aa: CASSFGTSLAPVYGYTF

d_call: TRBD1
clone_size: -
v_call: TRBV6-5
j_call: TRBJ1-1
cdr3_nt: TGTGCCAGCAGTTACTCCAGGACAGGCTTCCCCGAAGCTTTCTTT
cdr3_aa: CASSYSRTGFPEAFF

d_call: -
clone_size: -
v_call: TRBV28
j_call: TRBJ1-1
cdr3_nt: TGTGCCAGCAGCTACACCAGGGGTACTGAAGCTTTCTTT
cdr3_aa: CASSYTRGTEAFF

d_call: -
clone_size: -
v_call: TRBV4-1
j_call: TRBJ1-2
cdr3_nt: TGCGCCAGCAGCCAGACAGGCACGCTAAACTATGGCTACACCTTC
cdr3_aa: CASSQTGTLNYGYTF

d_call: -
clone_size: -
v_call: TRBV28
j_call: TRBJ1-1
cdr3_nt: TGTGCCAGCAGTTTCGTTGGGGGCTCCACTGAAGCTTTCTTT
cdr3_aa: CASSFVGGSTEAFF

d_call: TRBD1
clone_size: -
v_call: TRBV3-1/TRBV3-2
j_call: TRBJ1-2
cdr3_nt: TGTGCCAGCAGCCGCGGACAGGGGGTCTATGGCTACACCTTC
cdr3_aa: CASSRGQGVYGYTF

d_call: -
clone_size: -
v_call: TRBV29-1
j_call: TRBJ1-1
cdr3_nt: TGCAGCATAAATCCGAGTCCGAGTGGTGAAGCTTTCTTT
cdr3_aa: CSINPSPSGEAFF

d_call: -
clone_size: -
v_call: TRBV28
j_call: TRBJ1-2
cdr3_nt: TGTGCCAGCAGTTTGACAGACTATGGCTACACCTTC
cdr3_aa: CASSLTDYGYTF

d_call: TRBD2
clone_size: -
v_call: TRBV4-2
j_call: TRBJ2-2
cdr3_nt: TGTGCCAGCAGCCAGCGGGGGTTCAACACCGGGGAGCTGTTTTTT
cdr3_aa: CASSQRGFNTGELFF

d_call: TRBD2
clone_size: -
v_call: TRBV5-1
j_call: TRBJ2-2
cdr3_nt: TGCGCCAGCAGCTTCCTAGCGGGAGAATCCGGGGAGCTGTTTTTT
cdr3_aa: CASSFLAGESGELFF

d_call: -
clone_size: -
v_call: TRBV5-4
j_call: TRBJ1-2
cdr3_nt: TGTGCCAGCAGCGGGGGCGGTCCCTATCCCTCACGGCTCTATGGCTACACCTTC
cdr3_aa: CASSGGGPYPSRLYGYTF

d_call: TRBD1
clone_size: -
v_call: TRBV6-5
j_call: TRBJ1-5
cdr3_nt: TGTGCCAGCAGTACAGGACAGGGGACTCAGCCCCAGCATTTT
cdr3_aa: CASSTGQGTQPQHF

d_call: TRBD2
clone_size: few
v_call: TRBV5-1
j_call: TRBJ2-2
cdr3_nt: TGCGCCAGCAGCTTGGGACTAGCGGATAACACCGGGGAGCTGTTTTTT
cdr3_aa: CASSLGLADNTGELFF

d_call: TRBD1
clone_size: -
v_call: TRBV7-3
j_call: TRBJ1-2
cdr3_nt: TGTGCCAGCAGCGCGGGACAGTCCTATGGCTACACCTTC
cdr3_aa: CASSAGQSYGYTF

d_call: TRBD1
clone_size: -
v_call: TRBV13
j_call: TRBJ1-4
cdr3_nt: TGTGCCAGCAGCGCGAGACAGGGGGGGAATGAAAAACTGTTTTTT
cdr3_aa: CASSARQGGNEKLFF

d_call: TRBD1
clone_size: -
v_call: TRBV2
j_call: TRBJ2-7
cdr3_nt: TGTGCCAGCACCCGAGAACAGGGGAGCGAGCAGTACTTC
cdr3_aa: CASTREQGSEQYF

d_call: -
clone_size: -
v_call: TRBV5-1
j_call: TRBJ2-1
cdr3_nt: TGCGCCAGCAGCGCTCGCCCAGGGGACACCTACAATGAGCAGTTCTTC
cdr3_aa: CASSARPGDTYNEQFF

d_call: -
clone_size: -
v_call: TRBV10-3
j_call: TRBJ2-5
cdr3_nt: TGTGCCATCAGTGAGTCCTATGGGAGAGCTACGGGAGAGACCCAGTACTTC
cdr3_aa: CAISESYGRATGETQYF

d_call: TRBD1
clone_size: -
v_call: TRBV24-1
j_call: TRBJ1-5
cdr3_nt: TGTGCCACCAGTGAGGCACAGGGGACTCAGCCCCAGCATTTT
cdr3_aa: CATSEAQGTQPQHF

d_call: -
clone_size: once
v_call: TRBV6-2/TRBV6-3
j_call: TRBJ1-6
cdr3_nt: TGTGCCAGCAGTCCCCAGGGGCAGGGGAATTCACCCCTCCACTTT
cdr3_aa: CASSPQGQGNSPLHF

d_call: -
clone_size: -
v_call: TRBV18
j_call: TRBJ1-5
cdr3_nt: TGTGCCAGCTCACAGGGGTCCGATCAGCCCCAGCATTTT
cdr3_aa: CASSQGSDQPQHF

d_call: TRBD1
clone_size: -
v_call: TRBV28
j_call: TRBJ1-1
cdr3_nt: TGTGCCAGCAGCCGCTTAGGGACAGGGCCTTTTCGGGCTTTCTTT
cdr3_aa: CASSRLGTGPFRAFF

d_call: -
clone_size: -
v_call: TRBV6-6
j_call: TRBJ1-4
cdr3_nt: TGTGCCAGCAGTTACTCGACTGGCGAAAAACTGTTTTTT
cdr3_aa: CASSYSTGEKLFF

d_call: TRBD1
clone_size: -
v_call: TRBV5-1
j_call: TRBJ1-5
cdr3_nt: TGCGCCAGCAGCTTTTCAGGAACAGGGGGACAGCCCCAGCATTTT
cdr3_aa: CASSFSGTGGQPQHF

d_call: TRBD2
clone_size: -
v_call: TRBV4-1
j_call: TRBJ2-2
cdr3_nt: TGCGCCAGCAGCCCATTGGGAGCGGGAGGCGGGGCCGGGGAGCTGTTTTTT
cdr3_aa: CASSPLGAGGGAGELFF